Presented here are 2 T cell receptor beta chains from one specimen sequenced in a study of regulatory T cells in long-lasting Graves disease. Time point denoted: newly diagnosed GD, antithyroid drugs for less than 3 months. After RNA was extracted from PBMCs, the TCR library was made from it. CDR3 regions were amplified by Arm-PCR using iRepertoire HTBI primers to build TCR beta libraries. TCRdb re-called the multiplex PCR reads through MiXCR, storing one row per CDR3 protein. The repertoire holds about 620,000 distinct CDR3 sequences, with about 16% as singletons. This sample was also put to use in a study of T cells in Graves' hyperthyroidism and ophthalmopathy.

Sequenced material: peripheral blood mononuclear cells (PBMCs), taken at new diagnosis, from a patient treated with antithyroid drugs. The receptors here all came from a woman in her 30s with Graves disease.

This clonotype was seen repeatedly, ten times or more. J is TRBJ1-4 and V is TRBV7-2; possibly TRBD1 for D (5 bases). With 4 bases removed from V and 6 bases from J, the gap between germline ends came to 15 bases. This CDR3 contains 15 residues. Germline V gene data show CDR1 as SGHTA and CDR2 as FQGNSA. In nucleotides, the CDR3 is TGTGCCAGCAGCTCCACGGGACGTCTTCATGAAAAACTGTTTTTT. This sequence encodes CASSSTGRLHEKLFF.

Many counts were recorded for this clonotype. The genes are TRBV2 and TRBJ2-1; TRBD1 might be the D (5 bases). The CDR3 sequence is 16 residues long. Germline V gives CDR1 SNHLY, CDR2 FYNNEI. V dropped 5 bases and J dropped 0 bases, with 14 bases sitting between them. CDR3 residues: CASSPSRVASYNEQFF. The DNA of the CDR3 is TGTGCCAGCAGTCCATCCAGGGTCGCCTCCTACAATGAGCAGTTCTTC.